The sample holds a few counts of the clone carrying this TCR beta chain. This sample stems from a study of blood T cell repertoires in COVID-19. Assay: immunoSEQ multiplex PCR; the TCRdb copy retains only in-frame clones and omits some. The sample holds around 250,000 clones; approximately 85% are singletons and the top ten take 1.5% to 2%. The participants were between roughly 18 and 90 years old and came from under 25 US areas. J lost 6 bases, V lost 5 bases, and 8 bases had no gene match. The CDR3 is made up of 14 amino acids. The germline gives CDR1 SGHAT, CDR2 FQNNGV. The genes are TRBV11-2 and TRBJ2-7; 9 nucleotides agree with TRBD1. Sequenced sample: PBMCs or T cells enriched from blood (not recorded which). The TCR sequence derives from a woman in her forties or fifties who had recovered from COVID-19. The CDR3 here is CASSRGTGLSEQYF. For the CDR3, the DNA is TGTGCCAGCAGCCGGGGGACAGGGCTTTCCGAGCAGTACTTC.